The T cell receptor (beta chain) under discussion was sequenced for a study of CD8 T cells in Susac syndrome. About this clonotype itself: Its antigen is unidentified.

With V trimmed by 4 bases and J by 7 bases, 8 bases remained unmatched. Germline V gene lookup returns CDR1 GTSNPN and CDR2 SVGIG (reference sequence). The CDR3 has 13 residues. Random hexamers primed reverse transcription of roughly 0.5 to 1 ug RNA. TCRdb fed the immunoSEQ multiplex PCR reads into MiXCR, producing one record per CDR3 protein. The sample holds about 70,000 distinct CDR3 sequences, around 96% seen once. Findings of the study overall: TCR sequencing and HLA analysis covered a relatively small number of individuals.

This receptor was obtained from a human donor with multiple sclerosis. The chain combines TRBV30 with TRBJ1-2, with 8 nucleotides matching TRBD1. The sequenced material came from CD4+ T cells from PBMCs. The CDR3 reads CAWNRQGSGGYTF. In DNA form, the CDR3 reads TGTGCCTGGAATCGACAGGGGAGCGGTGGCTACACCTTC. The full variable domain, completed using reference TRBV30 and TRBJ1-2, is SQTIHQWPATLVQPVGSPLSLECTVEGTSNPNLYWYRQAAGRGLQLLFYSVGIGQISSEVPQNLSASRPQDRQFILSSKKLLLSDSGFYLCAWNRQGSGGYTFGSGTRLTVV.